The rows below give T cell receptor beta chains drawn from one sample of a study of shared clonotypes between healthy human individuals. Sequencing used immunoSEQ multiplex PCR; TCRdb keeps in-frame clones, though not all of them. The sample includes some 1.4 million clones, more than 95% of them seen just once. The specimen sequenced was naive CD4+ T cells sorted from blood. The receptor set was obtained from a man aged 25-40 years in good health. The CDR3 runs from the conserved cysteine through the conserved F or W. The D gene is left open where the match is weak. A clone size is listed for some rows: how often the clone was seen (once, few, many), or a class if it is expanded.

d_gene	v_gene	j_gene	abundance	len	CDR3aa	CDR3nt
.	TRBV11-2	TRBJ2-3	.	15	CASSFGERNTDTQYF	TGTGCCAGCAGCTTCGGGGAGAGGAACACAGATACGCAGTATTTT
.	TRBV4-2	TRBJ2-2	.	13	CASSQVGSGELFF	TGTGCCAGCAGCCAAGTGGGTTCTGGGGAGCTGTTTTTT
.	TRBV5-1	TRBJ1-5	.	13	CASSSTPDQPQHF	TGCGCCAGCAGCTCCACCCCAGATCAGCCCCAGCATTTT
.	TRBV7-2	TRBJ1-1	.	13	CASSLERRTEAFF	TGTGCCAGCAGCTTAGAGAGGAGGACTGAAGCTTTCTTT
.	TRBV9	TRBJ2-3	.	16	CASSLDGRLGADTQYF	TGTGCCAGCAGCCTAGATGGGAGGCTTGGCGCAGATACGCAGTATTTT
.	TRBV9	TRBJ1-2	.	14	CASSVAGGNYGYTF	TGTGCCAGCAGCGTAGCGGGGGGTAACTATGGCTACACCTTC
.	TRBV6-1	TRBJ2-7	.	12	CASSVMGYEQYF	TGTGCCAGCAGTGTGATGGGCTACGAGCAGTACTTC
.	TRBV2	TRBJ2-1	once	15	CASGPGHNLVDEQFF	TGTGCCAGCGGCCCGGGCCATAACCTCGTGGATGAGCAGTTCTTC
TRBD1	TRBV11-2	TRBJ2-1	.	15	CASSYTGTDYNEQFF	TGTGCCAGCAGCTACACCGGGACAGACTACAATGAGCAGTTCTTC
.	TRBV7-2	TRBJ2-7	.	14	CASSPSLRGYEQYF	TGTGCCAGCAGCCCCTCTTTAAGGGGCTACGAGCAGTACTTC
.	TRBV15	TRBJ2-1	.	15	CATSRGGYSYNEQFF	TGTGCCACCAGCAGAGGGGGCTACTCCTACAATGAGCAGTTCTTC
.	TRBV27	TRBJ2-7	.	13	CASSRTAPYEQYF	TGTGCCAGCTCTCGGACGGCCCCCTACGAGCAGTACTTC
.	TRBV14	TRBJ2-5	.	16	CASKEGYLRTRETQYF	TGTGCCAGCAAAGAGGGTTATCTCCGGACCCGGGAGACCCAGTACTTC
.	TRBV5-1	TRBJ2-1	once	16	CASSLANGLEYNEQFF	TGCGCCAGCAGCTTGGCCAACGGGTTGGAATACAATGAGCAGTTCTTC
TRBD1	TRBV5-1	TRBJ2-7	.	14	CASSTQGAGYEQYF	TGCGCCAGCAGCACCCAGGGGGCGGGGTACGAGCAGTACTTC
.	TRBV18	TRBJ1-4	.	15	CASSLSARGNEKLFF	TGTGCCAGCTCCCTCTCCGCCAGGGGTAATGAAAAACTGTTTTTT
TRBD1	TRBV28	TRBJ1-1	.	14	CASSLPGQGTEAFF	TGTGCCAGCAGTTTACCGGGACAGGGGACTGAAGCTTTCTTT
TRBD2	TRBV9	TRBJ2-5	once	15	CASSATGTSPETQYF	TGTGCCAGCAGCGCAACTGGGACTAGTCCTGAGACCCAGTACTTC
.	TRBV7-9	TRBJ2-1	.	11	CASSPTGIMFF	TGTGCCAGCAGCCCGACAGGAATCATGTTCTTC
.	TRBV2	TRBJ2-1	.	16	CASSAFQGSSYNEQFF	TGTGCCAGCAGTGCTTTTCAGGGAAGCTCCTACAATGAGCAGTTCTTC
TRBD2	TRBV5-1	TRBJ2-3	.	15	CASSSAGVSTDTQYF	TGCGCCAGCAGCTCTGCGGGGGTTAGCACAGATACGCAGTATTTT
.	TRBV5-1	TRBJ2-5	.	12	CASSLGSETQYF	TGCGCCAGCAGCTTGGGGTCAGAGACCCAGTACTTC
.	TRBV7-8	TRBJ2-3	.	16	CASSTRTARSTDTQYF	TGTGCCAGCAGCACACGGACAGCGAGGAGCACAGATACGCAGTATTTT
.	TRBV7-2	TRBJ2-7	.	13	CASRGSSDYEQYF	TGTGCCAGTAGAGGCAGCTCAGACTACGAGCAGTACTTC
.	TRBV21-1	TRBJ2-6	.	16	CASSPRTPPGANVLTF	TGTGCCAGCAGCCCGCGGACCCCACCTGGGGCCAACGTCCTGACTTTC
.	TRBV12-1	TRBJ1-5	few	16	CASSPLVEGSNQPQHF	TGTGCCAGCAGCCCCCTGGTCGAAGGAAGCAATCAGCCCCAGCATTTT
TRBD2	TRBV5-1	TRBJ2-1	.	18	CASSSGTSGRSSYNEQFF	TGCGCCAGCAGCTCGGGGACTAGCGGGAGGTCATCCTACAATGAGCAGTTCTTC
.	TRBV27	TRBJ2-1	.	14	CASSPGETGDEQFF	TGTGCCAGCAGCCCGGGCGAAACCGGAGATGAGCAGTTCTTC
TRBD2	TRBV28	TRBJ2-1	.	18	CASSPGGTSGTSYNEQFF	TGTGCCAGCAGTCCCGGAGGGACTAGCGGGACCTCCTACAATGAGCAGTTCTTC